The 2 T cell receptor beta chains presented below share a single source sample, sequenced in a study of T cell changes during pregnancy in multiple sclerosis. TCRdb's copy holds only in-frame clones and misses some; the assay was immunoSEQ multiplex PCR. The data contain 40,000 to 60,000 clones, 94% of them singletons. The starting material was CD8+ T cells from peripheral blood mononuclear cells, obtained before pregnancy. Receptor source: a female donor with multiple sclerosis, enrolled in a pregnancy study.

The chain links TRBV29-1 to TRBJ2-7; the D gene is possibly TRBD1 (7 bases). The length of the CDR3 is 15 residues. Trimming shortened V by 8 bases and J by 4 bases, and 24 bases separated the two germline ends. Germline V gene data show CDR1 as SQVTM and CDR2 as ANQGSEA. CDR3 in DNA: TGCAGCCTATGGAGGGGGCCGGTCTCCCCTTACGAGCAGTACTTC. Protein: CSLWRGPVSPYEQYF.

The rearrangement links TRBV28 to TRBJ2-7; a weak D match, TRBD1 (5 bases). Germline V lookup: CDR1 MDHEN, CDR2 SYDVKM. CDR3 length: 14 amino acids. The V and J ends lost 4 bases and 6 bases respectively, with 16 bases between them. The CDR3 bases are TGTGCCAGCAGTTCCTCCCCGTCAGGGATCGAGCAGTACTTC. Residues: CASSSSPSGIEQYF.